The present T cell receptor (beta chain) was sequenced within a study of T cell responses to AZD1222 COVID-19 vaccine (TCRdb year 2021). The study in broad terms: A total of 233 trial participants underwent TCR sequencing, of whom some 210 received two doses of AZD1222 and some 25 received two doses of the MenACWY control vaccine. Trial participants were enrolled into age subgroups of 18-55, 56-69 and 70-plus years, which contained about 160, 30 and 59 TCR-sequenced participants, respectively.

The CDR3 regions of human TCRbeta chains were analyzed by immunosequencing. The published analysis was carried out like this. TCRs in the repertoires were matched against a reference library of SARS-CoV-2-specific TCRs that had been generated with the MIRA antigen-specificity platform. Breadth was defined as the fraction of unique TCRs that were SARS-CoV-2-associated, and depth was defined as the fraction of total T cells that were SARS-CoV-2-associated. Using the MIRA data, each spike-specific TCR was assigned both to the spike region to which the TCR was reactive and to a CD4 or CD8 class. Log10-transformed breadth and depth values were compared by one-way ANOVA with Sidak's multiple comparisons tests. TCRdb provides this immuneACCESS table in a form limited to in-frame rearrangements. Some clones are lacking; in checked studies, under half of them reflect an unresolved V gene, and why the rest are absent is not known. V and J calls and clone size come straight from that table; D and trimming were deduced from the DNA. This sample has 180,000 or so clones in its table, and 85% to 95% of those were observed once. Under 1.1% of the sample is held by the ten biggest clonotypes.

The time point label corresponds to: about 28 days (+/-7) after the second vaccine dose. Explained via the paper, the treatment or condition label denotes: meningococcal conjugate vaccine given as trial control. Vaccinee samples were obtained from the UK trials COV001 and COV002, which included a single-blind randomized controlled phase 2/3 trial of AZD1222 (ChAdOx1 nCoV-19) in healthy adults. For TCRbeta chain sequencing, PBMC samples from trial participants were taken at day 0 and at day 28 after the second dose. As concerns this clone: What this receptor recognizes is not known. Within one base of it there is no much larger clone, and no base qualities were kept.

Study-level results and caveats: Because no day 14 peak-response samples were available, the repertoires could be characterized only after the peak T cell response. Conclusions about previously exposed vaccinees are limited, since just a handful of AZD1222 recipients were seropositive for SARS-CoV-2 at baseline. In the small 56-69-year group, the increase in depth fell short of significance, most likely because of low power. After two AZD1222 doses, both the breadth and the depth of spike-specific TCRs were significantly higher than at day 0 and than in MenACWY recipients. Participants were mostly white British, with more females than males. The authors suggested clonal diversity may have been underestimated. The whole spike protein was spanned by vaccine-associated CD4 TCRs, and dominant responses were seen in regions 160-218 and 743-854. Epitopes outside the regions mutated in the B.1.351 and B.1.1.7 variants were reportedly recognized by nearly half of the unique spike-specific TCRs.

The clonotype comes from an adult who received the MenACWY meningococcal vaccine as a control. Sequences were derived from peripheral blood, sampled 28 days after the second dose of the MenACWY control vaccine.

The CDR3 reads CASSQVGGELFF. In nucleotides, the sequence is TGTGCCAGCAGCCAAGTAGGAGGGGAGCTGTTTTTT. The rearranged segments are TRBV3-1 (or the pseudogene TRBV3-2) and TRBJ2-2, with the D gene not confidently named. The CDR1 and CDR2 encoded by the germline V gene (reference sequence) are LGHDT and YNNKEL. V is shortened by 1 base, J by 8 bases, and the region joining them spans 5 bases. Measured from the cysteine to the phenylalanine, the CDR3 is 12 residues long. The entry retains the CDR3 DNA only, 36 bases that are in frame from base 1.